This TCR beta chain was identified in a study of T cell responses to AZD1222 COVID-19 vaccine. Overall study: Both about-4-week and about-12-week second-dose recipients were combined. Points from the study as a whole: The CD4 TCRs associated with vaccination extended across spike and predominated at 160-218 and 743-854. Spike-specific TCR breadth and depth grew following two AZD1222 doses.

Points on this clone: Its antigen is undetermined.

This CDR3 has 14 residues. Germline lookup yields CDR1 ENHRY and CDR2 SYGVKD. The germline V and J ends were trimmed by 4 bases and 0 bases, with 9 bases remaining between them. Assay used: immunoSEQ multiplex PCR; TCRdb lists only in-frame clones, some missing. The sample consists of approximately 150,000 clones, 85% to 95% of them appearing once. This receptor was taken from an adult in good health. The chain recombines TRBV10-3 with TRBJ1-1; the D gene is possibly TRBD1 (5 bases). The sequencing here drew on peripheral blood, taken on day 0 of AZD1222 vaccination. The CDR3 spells CAISVRGMNTEAFF. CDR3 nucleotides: TGTGCCATCAGTGTGAGGGGCATGAACACTGAAGCTTTCTTT.